The 26 T cell receptor beta chains reported below all come from one sample, sequenced in a study of T cell changes during pregnancy in multiple sclerosis. Repertoires were generated with immunoSEQ multiplex PCR, while TCRdb's copy carries only in-frame clones and drops some. The sample has 95,000 to 100,000 clones; about nine tenths are singletons. The material was peripheral blood, obtained in the second trimester of pregnancy. These receptors originate from a female donor with multiple sclerosis, enrolled in a pregnancy study.

This chain links TRBV5-6 with TRBJ2-7, with D possibly TRBD1 on 6 matching bases. The germline V and J ends were trimmed by 7 bases and 4 bases, with 9 bases remaining between them. The CDR3 has 11 amino acids. The V gene's germline CDR1 is SGHDT and CDR2 YYEEEE. CDR3 nucleotide sequence: TGTGCCAGCGCCCAGGGGTACGAGCAGTACTTC. Protein sequence: CASAQGYEQYF.

The chain recombines TRBV9 with TRBJ2-3; tentative D call: TRBD2 (6 bases). Germline V gene sequence: CDR1 SGDLS, CDR2 YYNGEE. The V end lost 7 bases, the J end lost 2 bases, and 14 bases lay between the germline ends. This CDR3 contains 14 residues. CDR3 loop: CASEPGVYTDTQYF. CDR3 in DNA: TGTGCCAGCGAACCGGGGGTATACACAGATACGCAGTATTTT.

This chain uses TRBV5-6 with TRBJ2-5; D is perhaps TRBD1 (5 bases). Germline CDR1 and CDR2: SGHDT and YYEEEE. This CDR3 spans 16 amino acids. V dropped 1 base and J dropped 7 bases, with 20 bases sitting between them. The CDR3 region is CASSLYRGSAVGTQYF. The CDR3 DNA reads TGTGCCAGCAGCTTGTATAGGGGCAGCGCCGTCGGGACCCAGTACTTC.

V is TRBV5-1 and J is TRBJ2-2, with D possibly matching TRBD2 (6 bases). This CDR3 contains 14 residues. Trimming shortened V by 4 bases and J by 4 bases, and 11 bases separated the two germline ends. Germline values: CDR1 SGHRS, CDR2 YFSETQ. CDR3 sequence: CASSPGALTGELFF. The CDR3 DNA reads TGCGCCAGCAGCCCGGGAGCACTCACCGGGGAGCTGTTTTTT.

The J gene is TRBJ2-2, the V gene TRBV6-6; D unclear. V was clipped by 10 bases and J by 6 bases, with 12 bases between them. CDR3 length: 12 residues. Germline V gene sequence: CDR1 MNHNY, CDR2 SVGAGI (reference sequence). CDR3 in DNA: TGTGCCATCGCGAGACTGGCCGGGGAGCTGTTTTTT. Translated, it gives CAIARLAGELFF.

This clone was recorded many times. The rearrangement links TRBV19 to TRBJ1-4; D remains unclear. Germline V gene lookup returns CDR1 LNHDA and CDR2 SQIVND (reference sequence). The CDR3 totals 14 residues. Trimming pared 5 bases from V and 7 bases from J, leaving 14 bases between. CDR3 in DNA: TGTGCCAGTAGTCCCCGCAGGTTCGGTGAAAAACTGTTTTTT. Protein: CASSPRRFGEKLFF.

The chain recombines TRBV2 with TRBJ2-3; D uncertain. Per the germline V gene, CDR1 is SNHLY and CDR2 is FYNNEI. The length of the CDR3 is 15 residues. Trimming stripped 1 base from V and 6 bases from J, with 14 bases between. CDR3 coding DNA: TGTGCCAGCAGTGAAGAAGGTGGAGAGGTTGATACGCAGTATTTT. Its protein product is CASSEEGGEVDTQYF.

CDR3 in DNA: TGTGCCAGCAGTTTACTGGCCTCCGAAGCTTTCTTT. Amino acid sequence: CASSLLASEAFF. V usage is TRBV28 and J usage is TRBJ1-1; no clear D. V was pared by 2 bases and J by 8 bases, with 9 bases between. This CDR3 has 12 residues. Germline V gives CDR1 MDHEN, CDR2 SYDVKM.

This chain uses TRBV5-1 with TRBJ2-7; 10 nucleotides match TRBD2. The germline V gene has CDR1 SGHRS and CDR2 YFSETQ. V gave up 3 bases and J gave up 2 bases; unmatched junction bases: 2. The CDR3 loop spans 14 amino acids. The CDR3 protein is CASSYGTSAYEQYF. CDR3 DNA sequence: TGCGCCAGCAGCTACGGGACTAGCGCCTACGAGCAGTACTTC.

This sequence joins TRBV5-1 and TRBJ2-5; the D gene is possibly TRBD1 (6 bases). Germline V gene lookup returns CDR1 SGHRS and CDR2 YFSETQ. The ends were cut back, 2 bases at V and 4 bases at J, with 6 bases in the middle. This CDR3 comprises 12 residues. CDR3 sequence reads: CASSLQGETQYF. In DNA form, the CDR3 reads TGCGCCAGCAGCTTACAGGGAGAGACCCAGTACTTC.

This clone has just one count. The V and J genes are TRBV6-6 and TRBJ2-7; perhaps TRBD2 as D (5 bases). Trimming left V 5 bases short and J 0 bases short, with 8 bases between. The CDR3 runs to 13 residues. The germline V gene has CDR1 MNHNY and CDR2 SVGAGI (reference sequence). The CDR3 region has the DNA TGTGCCAGCAGTAACGGGAACTCCTACGAGCAGTACTTC. Translating gives CASSNGNSYEQYF.

The chain uses TRBV9 and TRBJ1-3; D possibly corresponds to TRBD1 (6 bases). The CDR3 spans 15 residues. Germline CDR1 SGDLS, CDR2 YYNGEE. The germline V and J ends were trimmed by 1 base and 0 bases, with 8 bases remaining between them. The CDR3 nucleotides are TGTGCCAGCAGCGTAACAGGGTCCTCTGGAAACACCATATATTTT. This gives the protein CASSVTGSSGNTIYF.

This chain uses TRBV29-1 with TRBJ2-7, with D perhaps TRBD1 (5 bases). The CDR3 is 11 residues long. The ends were cut back, 8 bases at V and 7 bases at J, with 15 bases in the middle. Germline V gives CDR1 SQVTM, CDR2 ANQGSEA. CDR3 region: CSSRVSGEQYF. The CDR3 region has the DNA TGCAGCAGCAGGGTATCCGGGGAGCAGTACTTC.

V gene TRBV18 combines with J gene TRBJ1-4; D unclear. Germline V gives CDR1 KGHSH, CDR2 LQKENI. The CDR3 is 12 amino acids. V gave up 6 bases and J gave up 2 bases, with 4 bases separating them. The CDR3, as DNA: TGTGCCAGCTCTCCGACTAATGAAAAACTGTTTTTT. This translates into CASSPTNEKLFF.

The V gene is TRBV28, the J gene TRBJ2-3; TRBD1 agrees at 7 bases. The ends lost 3 bases at V and 3 bases at J; junction bases unmatched: 6. The CDR3 runs to 15 residues. The germline gives CDR1 MDHEN, CDR2 SYDVKM. The CDR3 sequence is CASSLGQRGTDTQYF. CDR3 bases: TGTGCCAGCAGTTTGGGACAGAGGGGAACAGATACGCAGTATTTT.

The chain carries TRBV11-2 and TRBJ2-4, with D tentatively TRBD2 (7 bases). CDR1 is SGHAT, CDR2 FQNNGV, per germline. The CDR3 has 14 amino acids. Trimming removed 5 bases from V and 9 bases from J, with 17 bases in between. DNA for the CDR3: TGTGCCAGCAGCCTATACGGGGGGCTAGGCATTCAGTACTTC. Amino acid sequence: CASSLYGGLGIQYF.

The gene calls are TRBV5-1 and TRBJ2-3; 9 nucleotides match TRBD1. The CDR3 covers 13 residues. Losses at the gene ends were 3 bases for V and 14 bases for J; bases not matched to a gene: 10. Per germline, CDR1 SGHRS and CDR2 YFSETQ. The CDR3 spells CASSSSGTGRRYF. The CDR3 DNA follows: TGCGCCAGCAGCTCTTCGGGGACAGGGAGGAGGTATTTT.

The rearrangement uses TRBV19 and TRBJ1-1; perhaps TRBD1 as D (5 bases). The germline V gene has CDR1 LNHDA and CDR2 SQIVND (reference sequence). The CDR3 is 15 residues long. Trimming removed 9 bases from V and 1 base from J, with 18 bases in between. CDR3 nucleotides: TGTGCCAGCATTGATAATGGGGCTTCGAACACTGAAGCTTTCTTT. Protein product: CASIDNGASNTEAFF.

This clone was recorded only once. This rearrangement joins TRBV29-1 to TRBJ2-3; D gene ambiguous. The germline V gene has CDR1 SQVTM and CDR2 ANQGSEA. Trimming removed 3 bases at V and 0 bases at J, with 7 bases between. CDR3 length equals 13 residues. The CDR3 reads CSVDPESTDTQYF. DNA for the CDR3: TGCAGCGTTGATCCAGAAAGCACAGATACGCAGTATTTT.

This clone was picked up a small number of times. The chain has TRBV19 and TRBJ1-4; TRBD1 aligns across 9 bases. Germline assignment: CDR1 LNHDA and CDR2 SQIVND (reference sequence). The CDR3 is 13 residues long. The ends lost 6 bases at V and 10 bases at J; junction bases unmatched: 6. In DNA, the CDR3 is TGTGCCAGTAGCTTTGACAGGGGGAGAAAACTGTTTTTT. Protein product: CASSFDRGRKLFF. The entire variable domain, with the rest obtained from reference TRBV19 and TRBJ1-4, is as follows: DGGITQSPKYLFRKEGQNVTLSCEQNLNHDAMYWYRQDPGQGLRLIYYSQIVNDFQKGDIAEGYSVSREKKESFPLTVTSAQKNPTAFYLCASSFDRGRKLFFGSGTQLSVL.

J is TRBJ2-2 and V is TRBV28; TRBD1 is a possible D gene (6 bases). The V gene's germline CDR1 is MDHEN and CDR2 SYDVKM. The V end was cut by 5 bases, the J end by 4 bases, with 14 bases between. CDR3 length: 15 residues. CDR3 amino acids: CASSETGTSTGELFF. The CDR3, as DNA: TGTGCCAGCAGTGAGACCGGGACAAGCACCGGGGAGCTGTTTTTT.

V and J are TRBV6-6 and TRBJ1-4; D call uncertain. The V end lost 5 bases, the J end lost 3 bases, and 16 bases lay between the germline ends. The CDR3 spans 16 residues. Germline V lookup: CDR1 MNHNY, CDR2 SVGAGI (reference sequence). The CDR3 DNA reads as TGTGCCAGCAGTCAGCGGGTCACCGGGGCTAATGAAAAACTGTTTTTT. Protein product: CASSQRVTGANEKLFF.

Comments on this clone: Compared with germline, one end of the junction differs, possibly owing to a read error. The chain links TRBV4-1 to TRBJ2-1, with 10 bases aligning to TRBD1. The CDR3 extends over 18 amino acids. CDR1 and CDR2 (germline): MGHRA, YSYEKL. The CDR3 DNA is TGCGCCAGTAGCCGAACCGGGACAGGGGTCAGCTCCTACAATGAGCAGTTCTTC. It is translated as CASSRTGTGVSSYNEQFF.

The CDR3 sequence: CASRASGLYNEQFF. The CDR3 DNA reads TGTGCCAGCAGGGCTAGCGGCCTCTACAATGAGCAGTTCTTC. V usage is TRBV7-2 and J usage is TRBJ2-1; 7 positions agree with TRBD2. The V segment lost 6 bases and the J segment 3 bases; nucleotides outside the gene matches: 5. This CDR3 spans 14 amino acids. CDR1 is SGHTA, CDR2 FQGNSA, per germline.

J is TRBJ2-7 and V is TRBV9; D perhaps matches TRBD1 (5 bases). Per germline, CDR1 SGDLS and CDR2 YYNGEE. V lost 0 bases, J lost 1 base, and 14 bases lay in between. This CDR3 is 16 amino acids long. The DNA of the CDR3 is TGTGCCAGCAGCGTAGAACCGGCAGGGTTATCCTACGAGCAGTACTTC. Translated, it gives CASSVEPAGLSYEQYF.

As concerns this clone: The sample carries other DNA sequences with the same CDR3. The V gene is TRBV18, the J gene TRBJ2-7; 14 bases line up with TRBD2. The CDR3 is 15 residues long. With V trimmed by 3 bases and J by 4 bases, 2 bases remained unmatched. CDR1 and CDR2 (germline): KGHSH, LQKENI. CDR3 sequence (DNA): TGTGCCAGCTCACCCGGGACTAGCGGGAGTTACGAGCAGTACTTC. Amino acids: CASSPGTSGSYEQYF.